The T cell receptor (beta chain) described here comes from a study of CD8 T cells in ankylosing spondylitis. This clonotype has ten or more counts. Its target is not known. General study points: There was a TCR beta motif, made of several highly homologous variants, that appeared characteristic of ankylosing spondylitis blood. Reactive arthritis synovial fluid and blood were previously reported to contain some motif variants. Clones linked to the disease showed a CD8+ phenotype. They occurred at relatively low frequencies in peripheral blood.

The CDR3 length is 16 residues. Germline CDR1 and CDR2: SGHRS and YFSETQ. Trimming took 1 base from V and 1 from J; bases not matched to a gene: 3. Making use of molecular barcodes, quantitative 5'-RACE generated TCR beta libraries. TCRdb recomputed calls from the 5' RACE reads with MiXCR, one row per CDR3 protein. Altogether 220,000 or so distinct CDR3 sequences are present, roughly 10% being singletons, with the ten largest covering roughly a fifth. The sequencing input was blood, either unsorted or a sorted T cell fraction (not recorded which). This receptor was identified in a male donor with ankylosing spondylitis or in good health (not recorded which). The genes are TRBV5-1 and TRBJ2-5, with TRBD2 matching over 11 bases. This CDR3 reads CASSLSSGGPQETQYF. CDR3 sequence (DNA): TGCGCCAGCAGCTTGTCTAGCGGGGGGCCCCAAGAGACCCAGTACTTC.